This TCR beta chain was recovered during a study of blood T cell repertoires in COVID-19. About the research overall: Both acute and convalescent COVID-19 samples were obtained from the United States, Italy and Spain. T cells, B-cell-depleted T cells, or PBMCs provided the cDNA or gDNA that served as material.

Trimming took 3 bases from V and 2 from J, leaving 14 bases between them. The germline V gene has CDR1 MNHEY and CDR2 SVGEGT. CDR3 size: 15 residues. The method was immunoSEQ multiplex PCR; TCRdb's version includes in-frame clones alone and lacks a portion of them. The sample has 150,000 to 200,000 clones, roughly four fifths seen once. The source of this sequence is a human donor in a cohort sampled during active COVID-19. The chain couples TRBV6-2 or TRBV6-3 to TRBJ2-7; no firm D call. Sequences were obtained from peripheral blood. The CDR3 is CASSYAGRMTYEQYF. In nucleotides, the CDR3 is TGTGCCAGCAGTTATGCAGGCCGAATGACCTACGAGCAGTACTTC.